These 27 T cell receptor beta chains were sequenced from one sample in a study of blood T cell repertoires in COVID-19. Measured with immunoSEQ multiplex PCR; TCRdb has only the in-frame clones, and not every one. This table has 250,000 to 350,000 clones, about 89% appearing once. Sequenced sample: peripheral blood. The receptors were sampled from a woman in her sixties or seventies with acute or convalescent COVID-19.

The chain combines TRBV28 with TRBJ1-1; no clear D. This CDR3 has 13 residues. Trimming removed 5 bases from V and 6 bases from J, with 13 bases in between. The germline V gene encodes CDR1 MDHEN and CDR2 SYDVKM. In DNA, the CDR3 is TGTGCCAGCAGTACCCTCGGAGGGTCTGAAGCTTTCTTT. Protein sequence: CASSTLGGSEAFF.

The gene calls are TRBV9 and TRBJ2-1, with D unclear. The CDR3 runs to 15 residues. Germline loops: CDR1 SGDLS, CDR2 YYNGEE. V lost 3 bases and J lost 0, with 10 bases in between. CDR3 residues: CASSGNYRSYNEQFF. In DNA, the CDR3 is TGTGCCAGCAGCGGCAACTACCGCTCCTACAATGAGCAGTTCTTC.

The gene calls are TRBV6-2 or TRBV6-3 and TRBJ2-1, with D possibly being TRBD2 (5 bases). Trimming cost V 0 bases and J 8 bases, with 11 bases left between them. The CDR3 is 14 amino acids. From germline, CDR1 is MNHEY and CDR2 SVGEGT. For the CDR3, the DNA is TGTGCCAGCAGTTACTCGGAGGTCGTGGATGAGCAGTTCTTC. It encodes CASSYSEVVDEQFF.

The chain carries TRBV28 and TRBJ1-4; a possible D gene is TRBD1 (6 bases). V lost 6 bases and J 2 bases, leaving 7 bases between the germline ends. Germline loops: CDR1 MDHEN, CDR2 SYDVKM. The CDR3 is 13 residues long. This CDR3 reads CASRTGTNEKLFF. The CDR3 nucleotides read TGTGCCAGCAGGACAGGTACTAATGAAAAACTGTTTTTT. The whole variable domain, remainder taken from reference TRBV28 and TRBJ1-4, is DVKVTQSSRYLVKRTGEKVFLECVQDMDHENMFWYRQDPGLGLRLIYFSYDVKMKEKGDIPEGYSVSREKKERFSLILESASTNQTSMYLCASRTGTNEKLFFGSGTQLSVL.

J is TRBJ1-5 and V is TRBV24-1; 9 nucleotides match TRBD1. CDR1 is KGHDR, CDR2 SFDVKD, per germline. V lost 3 bases, J lost 2 bases, and 4 bases stayed unmatched. CDR3 length equals 16 residues. DNA for the CDR3: TGTGCCACCAGTGATCGCCGGGACAGGGGCAATCAGCCCCAGCATTTT. Translating gives CATSDRRDRGNQPQHF.

The chain uses TRBV11-3 and TRBJ1-2; 8 nucleotides agree with TRBD1. Germline CDR1 SGHNT, CDR2 YENEEA. After removal of 4 bases from V and 3 bases from J, the junction contained 4 bases not matched to a gene. This CDR3 is 14 amino acids long. In DNA, the CDR3 is TGTGCCAGCAGCTCAGGACAGGGATACTATGGCTACACCTTC. As protein: CASSSGQGYYGYTF.

The rearrangement links TRBV9 to TRBJ1-4; D is possibly TRBD1 (5 bases). This CDR3 comprises 14 residues. V dropped 4 bases and J dropped 8 bases, with 15 bases sitting between them. Looked up from germline, CDR1 is SGDLS and CDR2 is YYNGEE. The DNA for the CDR3 is TGTGCCAGCAGCCCAGACGGCCAGGGCGAAAAACTGTTTTTT. It encodes CASSPDGQGEKLFF.

The genes are TRBV5-1 and TRBJ1-1; no definite D call. Per germline, CDR1 SGHRS and CDR2 YFSETQ. Trimming removed 0 bases at V and 5 bases at J, with 11 bases between. The length of the CDR3 is 14 residues. The CDR3 coding sequence is TGCGCCAGCAGCTTGGCCGACGGGGTGACTGAAGCTTTCTTT. Its translation is CASSLADGVTEAFF.

The J gene is TRBJ2-3, the V gene TRBV7-2; 10 positions agree with TRBD2. Germline loops: CDR1 SGHTA, CDR2 FQGNSA. V shed 5 bases and J 2 bases; nucleotides not matched to a gene: 7. The CDR3 has 16 amino acids. The CDR3 region is CASSPRLAGATDTQYF. In nucleotides, the CDR3 is TGTGCCAGCAGCCCAAGACTAGCGGGCGCCACAGATACGCAGTATTTT.

The gene calls are TRBV12-2 and TRBJ2-7; the table's D gene call, TRBD2, was not cross checked with the DNA. TRBV12-2 is a pseudogene locus. There are 15 residues in the CDR3. CDR3 nucleotide sequence: TGTGCAAGTCGCTCGTACCGGGAACCTAGATACGAGCAGTACTTC. Amino acid sequence: CASRSYREPRYEQYF.

This chain links TRBV7-2 with TRBJ2-7; 11 bases fit TRBD1. Germline CDR1 SGHTA, CDR2 FQGNSA. There are 15 residues in the CDR3. V was pared by 4 bases and J by 4 bases, with 6 bases of the junction left unmatched. CDR3 residues: CASSSGTGGSYEQYF. CDR3 sequence (DNA): TGTGCCAGCAGCTCCGGGACAGGGGGATCTTACGAGCAGTACTTC.

This chain connects TRBV9 to TRBJ1-3, with D unclear. Looked up from germline, CDR1 is SGDLS and CDR2 is YYNGEE. The V end lost 0 bases, the J end lost 3 bases, and 10 bases lay between the germline ends. The CDR3 length is 15 residues. The CDR3 loop is CASSVDGRVGNTIYF. CDR3 nucleotides: TGTGCCAGCAGCGTAGATGGGAGGGTTGGAAACACCATATATTTT.

This clone was detected only once. This chain connects TRBV20-1 to TRBJ1-1; D perhaps matches TRBD1 (5 bases). The CDR3 is made up of 11 amino acids. V was trimmed by 6 bases and J by 5 bases, leaving 10 bases between them. Germline CDR1 is DFQATT and CDR2 is SNEGSKA (reference sequence). The CDR3: CSAPGVTEAFF. The CDR3 DNA is TGCAGTGCCCCGGGGGTTACTGAAGCTTTCTTT.

This chain joins TRBV18 and TRBJ2-5; D is uncertain. The germline gives CDR1 KGHSH, CDR2 LQKENI. The CDR3 is made up of 14 amino acids. Trimming removed 5 bases at V and 4 bases at J, with 14 bases between. This CDR3 reads CASSSRQFGETQYF. CDR3 sequence (DNA): TGTGCCAGCTCATCCAGGCAGTTCGGAGAGACCCAGTACTTC.

The rearrangement links TRBV9 to TRBJ1-4, with D perhaps TRBD1 (5 bases). CDR3 size: 15 residues. Germline CDR1 is SGDLS and CDR2 is YYNGEE. Trimming took 4 bases from V and 6 from J, leaving 16 bases between them. The DNA of the CDR3 is TGTGCCAGCAGCTCACGGAGGGACCTCGATGAAAAACTGTTTTTT. Translation gives CASSSRRDLDEKLFF. Together with reference TRBV9 and TRBJ1-4, the CDR3 gives the full variable domain: DSGVTQTPKHLITATGQRVTLRCSPRSGDLSVYWYQQSLDQGLQFLIQYYNGEERAKGNILERFSAQQFPDLHSELNLSSLELGDSALYFCASSSRRDLDEKLFFGSGTQLSVL.

This chain connects TRBV28 to TRBJ1-1, with D possibly being TRBD1 (6 bases). The germline V and J ends were trimmed by 3 bases and 6 bases, with 11 bases remaining between them. Germline values: CDR1 MDHEN, CDR2 SYDVKM. The CDR3 sequence is 13 residues long. CDR3 amino acids: CASSLRGIAEAFF. CDR3 nucleotides: TGTGCCAGCAGTTTGAGGGGGATCGCTGAAGCTTTCTTT.

The chain is built from TRBV7-9 and TRBJ2-7; possibly TRBD1 for D (6 bases). Per germline, CDR1 SEHNR and CDR2 FQNEAQ (reference sequence). Trimming took off 6 bases at V and 3 bases at J, with 9 bases between the two ends. This CDR3 has 12 residues. The CDR3 region is CASSYRVYEQYF. CDR3 nucleotide sequence: TGTGCCAGCAGTTACAGGGTCTACGAGCAGTACTTC.

This rearrangement joins TRBV19 to TRBJ2-4; weak D call: TRBD2 (5 bases). Germline loops: CDR1 LNHDA, CDR2 SQIVND (reference sequence). Between the trimmed V and J ends, which lost 9 bases and 7 bases, there was a span of 13 bases. This CDR3 spans 12 amino acids. As DNA, the CDR3 is TGTGCCAGCGAGGGATTTAGGAACATTCAGTACTTC. It encodes CASEGFRNIQYF.

This clone has a single count. This chain joins TRBV29-1 and TRBJ2-1, with D possibly TRBD2 on 5 matching bases. Germline V CDR1 and CDR2: SQVTM, ANQGSEA. The CDR3 sequence is 14 residues long. V was trimmed by 3 bases and J by 9 bases, leaving 18 bases between them. The CDR3 DNA reads as TGCAGCGTTGAGACGGACTCACTCAGGTTTGAGCAGTTCTTC. This translates into CSVETDSLRFEQFF.

The V gene is TRBV27, the J gene TRBJ2-3; 13 bases line up with TRBD2. Germline CDR1 is MNHEY and CDR2 is SMNVEV (reference sequence). This CDR3 has 15 amino acids. Trimming took 5 bases from V and 3 from J; bases not matched to a gene: 2. The CDR3 here is CASSRGLAGTDTQYF. The CDR3 nucleotides read TGTGCCAGCAGTAGGGGACTAGCGGGGACAGATACGCAGTATTTT.

This clone was found once. The V and J genes are TRBV19 and TRBJ2-1; TRBD1 agrees at 8 bases. Germline CDR1 LNHDA, CDR2 SQIVND (reference sequence). Trimming at V came to 4 bases and at J to 11 bases, leaving 13 bases not matched to a gene. The CDR3 totals 15 residues. For the CDR3, the DNA is TGTGCCAGTAGTACCACGGGACAGGCTCTCAACCAGCAGTTCTTC. Protein product: CASSTTGQALNQQFF.

The J gene is TRBJ2-1, the V gene TRBV14, with 10 bases fitting TRBD2. This CDR3 has 16 amino acids. Unmatched junction bases numbered 10, after V lost 6 bases and J lost 5 bases. Germline lookup yields CDR1 SGHDN and CDR2 FVKESK. The CDR3 bases are TGTGCCAGCAGTCCCGGGACTAGCGCGGGAAACAATGAGCAGTTCTTC. Translating gives CASSPGTSAGNNEQFF. The full variable domain, its missing parts supplied by reference TRBV14 and TRBJ2-1, is EAGVTQFPSHSVIEKGQTVTLRCDPISGHDNLYWYRRVMGKEIKFLLHFVKESKQDESGMPNNRFLAERTGGTYSTLKVQPAELEDSGVYFCASSPGTSAGNNEQFFGPGTRLTVL.

Concerning this clone itself: Other nucleotide sequences in the sample specify the same CDR3. The chain employs TRBV18 and TRBJ2-3; 8 bases are shared with TRBD2. Trimming at V came to 3 bases and at J to 0 bases, leaving 2 bases not matched to a gene. This CDR3 spans 15 amino acids. CDR1 KGHSH and CDR2 LQKENI come from the germline V gene. The CDR3 DNA sequence: TGTGCCAGCTCACCGCTAGCGGGTAGCACAGATACGCAGTATTTT. Translating it yields CASSPLAGSTDTQYF.

The rearrangement joins TRBV7-2 to TRBJ1-2; TRBD1 matches at 9 bases. CDR1 is SGHTA, CDR2 FQGNSA, per germline. V lost 5 bases to trimming and J lost 8 bases; unmatched junction nucleotides: 18. The CDR3 contains 17 residues. This CDR3 reads CASSNTLLPGTGFGYTF. The CDR3 DNA follows: TGTGCCAGCAGCAACACCCTTCTTCCCGGGACAGGGTTCGGCTACACCTTC.

J is TRBJ2-1 and V is TRBV7-3; 8 bases are a match to TRBD2. The CDR3 length is 17 residues. Unmatched junction bases numbered 14, after V lost 4 bases and J lost 6 bases. CDR1 and CDR2 from the germline V gene are SGHTA and FQGTGA. The CDR3 region is CASSSTPFPGLGNEQFF. The CDR3 coding sequence is TGTGCCAGCAGCTCCACCCCATTTCCGGGACTAGGCAATGAGCAGTTCTTC.

The CDR3 here is CASRPGQASYGYTF. DNA for the CDR3: TGTGCCAGCAGACCGGGACAGGCTTCCTATGGCTACACCTTC. The chain combines TRBV27 with TRBJ1-2, with 8 bases lining up with TRBD1. This CDR3 is 14 amino acids long. J gave up 4 bases and V 6 bases, and 7 bases lay outside the gene matches. CDR1 and CDR2 (germline): MNHEY, SMNVEV (reference sequence).

In its sample, this clone was seen once. The chain uses TRBV6-2 or TRBV6-3 and TRBJ2-7; TRBD2 matches at 10 bases. Germline V lookup: CDR1 MNHEY, CDR2 SVGEGT. This CDR3 is 15 amino acids long. With V trimmed by 0 bases and J by 7 bases, 6 bases remained unmatched. Here the CDR3 reads CASSYSTSGPGEQYF. The CDR3 region has the DNA TGTGCCAGCAGTTACTCGACTAGCGGGCCGGGGGAGCAGTACTTC.